This TCR beta chain appears in the sequencing data of a study of glioma-infiltrating T cells. Study-level findings and limits: Gliomas, especially low-grade, showed above-expected tissue-blood divergence; non-neoplastic patients showed below. CDR3 overlap between tissue and blood was very small.

Using RNA template, CDR3s of TCR alpha and beta were amplified with iRepertoire arm-PCR. A single record per CDR3 protein comes from TCRdb applying MiXCR to the multiplex PCR reads. Of tens of thousands of distinct CDR3 sequences in the sample, 23% were seen once. This clonotype was counted ten times or more. Its matching antigen is unknown. Between the trimmed V and J ends, which lost 2 bases and 1 base, there was a span of 12 bases. The CDR3 loop spans 16 amino acids. Germline V gene lookup returns CDR1 MNHNS and CDR2 SASEGT. The sequencing input was glioma tissue, nonneoplastic brain tissue, or PBMCs (not recorded which). This TCR was recovered from a human donor with low-grade glioma or glioblastoma, undergoing nonglioma brain surgery, or in good health (not recorded which). This rearrangement joins TRBV6-1 to TRBJ1-5; D might be TRBD1 (5 bases). CDR3 bases: TGTGCCAGCAGTGAACACGGGGGACGCAGCAATCAGCCCCAGCATTTT. Its protein is CASSEHGGRSNQPQHF.